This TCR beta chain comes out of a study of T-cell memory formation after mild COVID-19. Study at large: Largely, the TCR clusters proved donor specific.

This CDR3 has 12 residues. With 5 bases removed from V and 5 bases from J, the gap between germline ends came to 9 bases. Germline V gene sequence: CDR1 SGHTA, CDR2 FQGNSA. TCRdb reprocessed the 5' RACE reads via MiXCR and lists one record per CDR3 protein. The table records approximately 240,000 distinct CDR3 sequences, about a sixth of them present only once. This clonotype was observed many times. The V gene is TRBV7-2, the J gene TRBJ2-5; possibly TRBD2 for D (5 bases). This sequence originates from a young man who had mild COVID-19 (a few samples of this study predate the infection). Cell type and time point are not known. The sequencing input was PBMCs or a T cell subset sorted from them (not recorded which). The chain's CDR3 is CASSRPGETQYF. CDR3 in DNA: TGTGCCAGCAGCCGCCCGGGGGAGACCCAGTACTTC.